The entry below describes one T cell receptor beta chain. The sample comes from a study of shared T cell receptors in the human thymus. TCRdb's copy holds only in-frame clones and misses some; the assay was immunoSEQ multiplex PCR. The table includes about 380,000 clones, around 93% detected once. The CDR3 has 15 amino acids. The germline gives CDR1 MNHEY, CDR2 SMNVEV (reference sequence). V trimming: 1 base; J trimming: 0 bases; junction bases outside the gene matches: 3. The chain employs TRBV27 and TRBJ2-7; 7 bases align to TRBD1. The source material was thymocytes. The sequence derives from a human donor. The CDR3 DNA follows: TGTGCCAGCAGTTTATACAGGGGCCACTCCTACGAGCAGTACTTC. Amino acids: CASSLYRGHSYEQYF.